The clone carrying this T cell receptor beta chain was seen a few times. Its target is unknown. The CDR3 is 14 residues long. The junction had 4 bases not matched to a gene; V was cut back by 4 bases and J by 2 bases. Germline V gene lookup returns CDR1 DFQATT and CDR2 SNEGSKA (reference sequence). Unique molecular identifiers were incorporated when the TCRbeta library was constructed. TCRdb called the PCR reads again in MiXCR, with one record for every CDR3 protein. The sample includes about 610,000 distinct CDR3 sequences, roughly 27% of them seen just once. These data originate in a study of T-cell reconstitution after alpha-beta-depleted transplantation in children. Points from the study as a whole: The origin of alpha-beta T cells about two months after transplant was reportedly several hundred expanded graft clones.

This receptor was identified in a boy under two years old with Wiskott-Aldrich syndrome, due to receive a stem cell transplant. V usage is TRBV20-1 and J usage is TRBJ2-5; 10 positions agree with TRBD1. Sequenced material: PBMCs, taken before TCRalphabeta/CD19-depleted stem cell transplant. CDR3 sequence: CSANRDRGQETQYF. The CDR3 nucleotides are TGCAGTGCTAACCGGGACAGGGGTCAAGAGACCCAGTACTTC.